This T cell receptor (beta chain) was captured by sequencing in a study of STAT5B mutations in CD4+ large granular lymphocyte leukemia. General observations from the study: Compared with healthy controls (2/35), patient top clones favored TRBV06 (8/27). 25% of private leukemic clonotypes occurred rarely in other patients' non-leukemic repertoires.

Details on this clone: No antigen is known for it.

As originally analysed: A productive frequency of 2.59 x 10-5 was the lowest detectable. Assay: immunoSEQ multiplex PCR; the TCRdb copy retains only in-frame clones and omits some. V, J and clone size were drawn from that table, and D and trimming were deduced from the DNA. The sample carries 45,000 or so clones, approximately 86% recorded once. This CDR3 comprises 11 residues. Buffy coats from healthy blood donors served as controls. The sequenced sample was CD4+ T cells from blood buffy coats. V gene TRBV21-1 combines with J gene TRBJ2-4. TRBV21-1 is assigned pseudogene status. The clonotype was recovered from a human donor in good health. The CDR3 sequence: CSKGSKNIQYF. CDR3 nucleotide sequence: TGTTCGAAGGGATCCAAAAACATTCAGTACTTC.